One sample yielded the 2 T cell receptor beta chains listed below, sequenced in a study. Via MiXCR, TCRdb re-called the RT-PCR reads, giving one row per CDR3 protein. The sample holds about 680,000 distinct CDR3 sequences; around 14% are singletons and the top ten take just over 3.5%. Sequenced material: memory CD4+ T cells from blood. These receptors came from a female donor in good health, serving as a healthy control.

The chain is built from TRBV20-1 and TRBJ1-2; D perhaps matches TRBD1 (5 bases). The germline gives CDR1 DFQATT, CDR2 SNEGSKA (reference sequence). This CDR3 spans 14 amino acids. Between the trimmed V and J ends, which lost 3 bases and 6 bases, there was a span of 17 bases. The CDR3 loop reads CSASQKGLWHGYTF. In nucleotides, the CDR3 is TGCAGTGCTAGTCAAAAGGGGCTTTGGCATGGCTACACCTTC.

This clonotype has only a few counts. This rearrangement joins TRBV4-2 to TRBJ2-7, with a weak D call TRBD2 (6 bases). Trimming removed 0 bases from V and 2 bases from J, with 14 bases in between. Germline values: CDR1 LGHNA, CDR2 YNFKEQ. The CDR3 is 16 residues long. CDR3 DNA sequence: TGTGCCAGCAGCCAAGATCCGGGGGAGTCGCCCTACGAGCAGTACTTC. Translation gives CASSQDPGESPYEQYF.